This entry concerns a single T cell receptor (beta chain). CDR1 is MGHRA, CDR2 YSYEKL, per germline. The CDR3 is made up of 18 amino acids. Trimming pared 1 base from V and 2 bases from J, leaving 17 bases between. This specimen comes from a study of T cells in Graves' hyperthyroidism and ophthalmopathy. Amplification yielded TCR beta CDR3 regions, with RNA transcripts as the source. Initially, a first-round RT-PCR of the TCR CDR3 employed the HTBI primer set. TCRdb passed the multiplex PCR reads through MiXCR, listing each CDR3 protein once. The data contain over 300,000 distinct CDR3 sequences, roughly 14% of them singletons.

The origin of this receptor is a woman aged 55-69 years with Graves' hyperthyroidism. The chain is built from TRBV4-1 and TRBJ1-4, with TRBD1 as a possible D gene (5 bases). What was sequenced was blood. CDR3 in DNA: TGCGCCAGCAGCCAAGTCGAATCCCGGGGGGTGACTAATGAAAAACTGTTTTTT. It encodes CASSQVESRGVTNEKLFF.